Each of the 17 T cell receptor beta chains below was sequenced from the same sample in a study of blood T cell repertoires in COVID-19. Data came from immunoSEQ multiplex PCR; TCRdb stores just in-frame clones and leaves some out. Counted here are some 340,000 clones, over 80% occurring once; the ten biggest clones make up 5% to 5.5%. The sample consisted of PBMCs or T cells enriched from blood (not recorded which). These TCRs come from a woman between 50 and 59 years old who had recovered from COVID-19.

The V call is TRBV27, the J call TRBJ1-4, with a possible D match to TRBD1 (5 bases). Trimming shortened V by 5 bases and J by 13 bases, and 20 bases separated the two germline ends. The CDR3 is 14 residues long. Looked up from germline, CDR1 is MNHEY and CDR2 is SMNVEV (reference sequence). The CDR3 DNA is TGTGCCAGCAGTGCCTCAACAGGCGCCCAGGGACTGTTTTTT. This encodes CASSASTGAQGLFF.

V gene TRBV5-1 combines with J gene TRBJ1-5; 8 bases are shared with TRBD1. Germline CDR1 is SGHRS and CDR2 is YFSETQ. V shed 0 bases and J 12 bases; nucleotides not matched to a gene: 2. The CDR3 spans 12 residues. The CDR3 is CASSLGQGLQHF. The CDR3 region has the DNA TGCGCCAGCAGCTTGGGACAGGGGCTCCAGCATTTT.

This chain links TRBV5-6 with TRBJ1-1; 7 positions agree with TRBD1. CDR3 length: 14 amino acids. Germline lookup yields CDR1 SGHDT and CDR2 YYEEEE. V shed 4 bases and J 12 bases; nucleotides not matched to a gene: 15. The CDR3 here is CASSLGPRTGISFF. The DNA of the CDR3 is TGTGCCAGCAGCCTGGGACCCAGGACAGGTATATCTTTCTTT.

The chain recombines TRBV3-1 (or the pseudogene TRBV3-2) with TRBJ1-6; D unresolved. CDR3 length: 16 amino acids. The V end was cut by 3 bases, the J end by 5 bases, with 14 bases between. Germline V CDR1 and CDR2: LGHDT, YNNKEL (reference sequence). Written as DNA, the CDR3 is TGTGCCAGCAGCCATACTGGGAGGCTCCATAATTCACCCCTCCACTTT. Translated, it gives CASSHTGRLHNSPLHF.

V is TRBV7-9 and J is TRBJ1-5; D not resolved. V was pared by 1 base and J by 0 bases, with 7 bases between. CDR1 and CDR2 (germline): SEHNR, FQNEAQ (reference sequence). The CDR3 loop spans 15 amino acids. CDR3 bases: TGTGCCAGCAGCTTAGATGGCCATAGCAATCAGCCCCAGCATTTT. As protein: CASSLDGHSNQPQHF.

V is TRBV6-5 and J is TRBJ2-1; 9 bases map to TRBD2. V shed 7 bases, J shed 6 bases, and the junction held 4 bases outside the gene matches. CDR3 length: 13 residues. The germline gives CDR1 MNHEY, CDR2 SVGAGI. The CDR3 spells CASIAGVSNEQFF. In DNA, the CDR3 is TGTGCCAGCATAGCGGGAGTTTCCAATGAGCAGTTCTTC.

The CDR3 coding sequence is TGTGCCAGTAGGGGCATGAGAAGGAACACTGAAGCTTTCTTT. The encoded protein is CASRGMRRNTEAFF. The chain employs TRBV19 and TRBJ1-1; D gene ambiguous. V lost 6 bases, J lost 1 base, and 12 bases lay in between. Germline lookup yields CDR1 LNHDA and CDR2 SQIVND (reference sequence). The CDR3 loop spans 14 amino acids.

The chain employs TRBV6-5 and TRBJ1-2; perhaps TRBD1 as D (6 bases). Trimming took 6 bases from V and 1 from J, leaving 6 bases between them. Germline-derived CDR1 and CDR2 are MNHEY and SVGAGI. The CDR3 is 12 amino acids. Written as DNA, the CDR3 is TGTGCCAGCAGGGACAGTAACTATGGCTACACCTTC. Translating gives CASRDSNYGYTF.

This clone has only a few counts. The rearrangement uses TRBV7-3 and TRBJ2-5; 7 positions match TRBD1. In germline, CDR1 is SGHTA, CDR2 FQGTGA. V was pared by 5 bases and J by 2 bases, with 8 bases of the junction left unmatched. CDR3 length: 15 residues. CDR3 nucleotide sequence: TGTGCCAGCAGCCGGACCGGGACAGCACAAGAGACCCAGTACTTC. Encoded protein: CASSRTGTAQETQYF.

V usage is TRBV18 and J usage is TRBJ1-2; 9 bases match TRBD1. Germline-derived CDR1 and CDR2 are KGHSH and LQKENI. CDR3 length: 12 amino acids. The V gene end was trimmed by 3 bases and the J gene end by 13 bases; junction bases not matched to a gene: 6. CDR3 nucleotide sequence: TGTGCCAGCTCACCTCTCGACAGGGGGGGCACCTTC. This codes for CASSPLDRGGTF.

This chain links TRBV29-1 with TRBJ2-5, with 7 bases fitting TRBD1. Trimming at V came to 4 bases and at J to 6 bases, leaving 8 bases not matched to a gene. CDR3 length: 13 amino acids. CDR1 SQVTM and CDR2 ANQGSEA come from the germline V gene. The CDR3 region is CSVVPGTVQTQYF. In DNA, the CDR3 is TGCAGCGTTGTGCCCGGGACAGTGCAGACCCAGTACTTC.

The chain has TRBV5-4 and TRBJ2-7; 9 positions agree with TRBD1. Trimming removed 3 bases from V and 7 bases from J; junction bases left unmatched: 5. CDR1 and CDR2 from the germline V gene are SGHNT and YYREEE (reference sequence). The CDR3 contains 13 residues. The CDR3 loop reads CASSSDRGREQYF. In DNA form, the CDR3 reads TGTGCCAGCAGCTCGGACAGGGGAAGGGAGCAGTACTTC.

This chain links TRBV13 with TRBJ1-2, with TRBD1 matching over 8 bases. The CDR3 length is 15 residues. Trimming cost V 5 bases and J 6 bases; bases outside gene matches: 11. Germline values: CDR1 PRHDT, CDR2 FYEKMQ (reference sequence). The chain's CDR3 is CASSPIVRGRDGYTF. CDR3 in DNA: TGTGCCAGCAGCCCGATCGTCAGGGGGCGCGATGGCTACACCTTC. The complete variable domain, with remaining parts taken from reference TRBV13 and TRBJ1-2, reads AAGVIQSPRHLIKEKRETATLKCYPIPRHDTVYWYQQGPGQDPQFLISFYEKMQSDKGSIPDRFSAQQFSDYHSELNMSSLELGDSALYFCASSPIVRGRDGYTFGSGTRLTVV.

This chain connects TRBV21-1 to TRBJ2-1; the DNA was not used to check the table's D call, TRBD2. TRBV21-1 is a pseudogene. CDR3 length equals 14 residues. The CDR3 is CASSKAGGYNEQFF. CDR3 bases: TGTGCCAGCAGCAAAGCGGGAGGGTACAATGAGCAGTTCTTC.

The rearrangement uses TRBV6-4 and TRBJ1-1, with 9 bases identical to TRBD1. Germline CDR1 reads MRHNA; CDR2 reads SNTAGT. The J segment lost 6 bases and the V segment lost 6 bases, leaving 5 bases of the junction unmatched. The CDR3 is 13 amino acids. DNA of the CDR3: TGTGCCAGCAGGGGACAGGGAACGTCTGAAGCTTTCTTT. The encoded protein is CASRGQGTSEAFF.

J is TRBJ2-2 and V is TRBV5-4, with D possibly matching TRBD2 (5 bases). Germline assignment: CDR1 SGHNT and CDR2 YYREEE (reference sequence). The CDR3 spans 15 residues. The V and J ends lost 4 bases and 0 bases respectively, with 10 bases between them. The CDR3 DNA sequence: TGTGCCAGCAGCCCGTCGGGGACGAACACCGGGGAGCTGTTTTTT. This codes for CASSPSGTNTGELFF.

A remark on this clone: The junction shows a germline mismatch at one end, possibly a read error. The rearrangement joins TRBV30 to TRBJ1-2, with 8 bases aligning to TRBD1. The CDR3 totals 11 residues. CDR1 is GTSNPN, CDR2 SVGIG, per germline (reference sequence). In DNA form, the CDR3 reads TGTGCCTGGGGGGGACAGGTGATGCGACACTTC. Translated, it gives CAWGGQVMRHF.